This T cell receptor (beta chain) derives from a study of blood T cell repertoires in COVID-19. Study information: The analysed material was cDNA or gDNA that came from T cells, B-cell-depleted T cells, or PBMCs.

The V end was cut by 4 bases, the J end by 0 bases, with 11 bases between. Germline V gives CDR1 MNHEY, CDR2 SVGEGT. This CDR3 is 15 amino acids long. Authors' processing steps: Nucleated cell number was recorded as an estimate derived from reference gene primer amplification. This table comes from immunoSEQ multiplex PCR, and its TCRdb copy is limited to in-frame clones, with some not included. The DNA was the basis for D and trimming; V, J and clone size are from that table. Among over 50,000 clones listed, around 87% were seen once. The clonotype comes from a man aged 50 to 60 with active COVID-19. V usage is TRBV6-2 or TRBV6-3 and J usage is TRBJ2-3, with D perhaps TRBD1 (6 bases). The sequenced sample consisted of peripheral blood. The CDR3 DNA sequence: TGTGCCAGCAGTTGGGGACAAAGAAGCACAGATACGCAGTATTTT. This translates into CASSWGQRSTDTQYF.